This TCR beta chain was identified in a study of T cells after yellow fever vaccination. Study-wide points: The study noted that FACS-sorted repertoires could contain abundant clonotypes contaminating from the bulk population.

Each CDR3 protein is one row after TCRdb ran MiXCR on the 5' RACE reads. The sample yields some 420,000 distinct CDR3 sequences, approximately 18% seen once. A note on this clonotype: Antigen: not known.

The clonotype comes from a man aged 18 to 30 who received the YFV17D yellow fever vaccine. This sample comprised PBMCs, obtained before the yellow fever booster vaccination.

CDR3 in DNA: TGCAGTGCCCGGCAGGGGGCGATTTATGCGACCCAGTACTTC. This sequence encodes CSARQGAIYATQYF. The chain employs TRBV20-1 and TRBJ2-5; the match to TRBD1 covers 8 bases. V lost 6 bases, J lost 7 bases, and 13 bases stayed unmatched. Germline CDR1 reads DFQATT; CDR2 reads SNEGSKA (reference sequence). This CDR3 is built from 14 residues.